The 12 T cell receptor beta chains below come from one sample, sequenced in a study of Graves' ophthalmopathy and Graves' hyperthyroidism. TCR beta CDR3 regions were amplified from RNA transcripts. Amplification began with first-round RT-PCR using HTBI primers, then second-round multiplex PCR was performed. Using its own MiXCR run on the multiplex PCR reads, TCRdb lists one record per CDR3 protein. The table includes about 1.1 million distinct CDR3 sequences, roughly 35% detected once. Sequencing was carried out using peripheral blood or thyroid tissue (not recorded which). Every receptor here comes from an adult man with Graves' hyperthyroidism.

The chain has TRBV29-1 and TRBJ2-5; TRBD1 is a possible D gene (5 bases). Germline CDR1 reads SQVTM; CDR2 reads ANQGSEA. V lost 0 bases, J lost 3 bases, and 14 bases lay in between. This CDR3 is 15 amino acids long. CDR3 nucleotide sequence: TGCAGCGTTGAAGATGGGGCCAGGGCAGAAGAGACCCAGTACTTC. Its translation is CSVEDGARAEETQYF.

This clonotype was counted many times. The chain uses TRBV12-3 or TRBV12-4 and TRBJ2-5; D unclear. This CDR3 region has 14 residues. V was shortened by 5 bases and J by 1 base, with 11 bases between the two germline ends. The CDR3 spells CASSELTFQETQYF. The CDR3 bases are TGTGCCAGCAGTGAACTAACCTTCCAAGAGACCCAGTACTTC.

V is TRBV6-5 and J is TRBJ2-5; D not resolved. There are 14 residues in the CDR3. Trimming stripped 4 bases from V and 0 bases from J, with 9 bases between. The germline CDR1 and CDR2 sequences are MNHEY and SVGAGI. The CDR3 loop is CASSSNMNQETQYF. For the CDR3, the DNA is TGTGCCAGCAGTTCCAACATGAACCAAGAGACCCAGTACTTC.

This chain joins TRBV29-1 and TRBJ1-2; D gene ambiguous. The V end was cut by 8 bases, the J end by 2 bases, with 12 bases between. There are 12 residues in the CDR3. Germline V gene sequence: CDR1 SQVTM, CDR2 ANQGSEA. The CDR3 protein is CSLNRDNYGYTF. In DNA form, the CDR3 reads TGCAGCTTGAACAGAGACAACTATGGCTACACCTTC.

This clonotype was picked up many times. The chain joins TRBV5-1 to TRBJ2-7; 9 bases align to TRBD1. The junction had 7 bases not matched to a gene; V was cut back by 4 bases and J by 2 bases. The CDR3 is 15 amino acids. From germline, CDR1 is SGHRS and CDR2 YFSETQ. The CDR3, as DNA: TGCGCCAGCAGCATCGGACAGGGGACTACCTACGAGCAGTACTTC. This codes for CASSIGQGTTYEQYF.

This clonotype was seen at least ten times. The rearrangement links TRBV11-2 to TRBJ1-2, with 8 bases matching TRBD1. The trim removed 2 bases at V and 13 bases at J, leaving 12 bases unmatched. CDR3 length: 14 residues. Germline V lookup: CDR1 SGHAT, CDR2 FQNNGV. CDR3 DNA sequence: TGTGCCAGCAGCTTATCTAGGACAGGGCCCGCTTCCACCTTC. Amino acids: CASSLSRTGPASTF. The full variable domain, completed using reference TRBV11-2 and TRBJ1-2, is EAGVAQSPRYKIIEKRQSVAFWCNPISGHATLYWYQQILGQGPKLLIQFQNNGVVDDSQLPKDRFSAERLKGVDSTLKIQPAKLEDSAVYLCASSLSRTGPASTFGSGTRLTVV.

At least ten counts were recorded for this clonotype. V gene TRBV10-3 combines with J gene TRBJ2-5; no definite D call. The CDR3 is 12 amino acids. Per the germline V gene, CDR1 is ENHRY and CDR2 is SYGVKD. Trimming left V 8 bases short and J 5 bases short, with 12 bases between. The DNA of the CDR3 is TGTGCCATCGCCCTTCGATCGGAGACCCAGTACTTC. Amino acid sequence: CAIALRSETQYF.

This clonotype occurred a few times. The J gene is TRBJ1-1, the V gene TRBV3-1; D remains ambiguous. The CDR3 is 12 residues long. The germline gives CDR1 LGHDT, CDR2 YNNKEL (reference sequence). V was cut by 5 bases and J by 7 bases, with 11 bases left in between. The CDR3 loop reads CASSFPLGEAFF. The CDR3 DNA is TGTGCCAGCAGCTTTCCCCTCGGTGAAGCTTTCTTT.

This clonotype occurred once. The rearrangement uses TRBV19 and TRBJ2-5; 11 bases map to TRBD2. Trimming cost V 1 base and J 7 bases; bases outside gene matches: 11. The CDR3 covers 17 residues. Germline CDR1 is LNHDA and CDR2 is SQIVND (reference sequence). DNA for the CDR3: TGTGCCAGTAGTATAGGGCCCACTAGCGGGAGCAAGGGGACCCAGTACTTC. Translated, it gives CASSIGPTSGSKGTQYF. The full variable domain, completed using reference TRBV19 and TRBJ2-5, is DGGITQSPKYLFRKEGQNVTLSCEQNLNHDAMYWYRQDPGQGLRLIYYSQIVNDFQKGDIAEGYSVSREKKESFPLTVTSAQKNPTAFYLCASSIGPTSGSKGTQYFGPGTRLLVL.

This clonotype was counted a few times. The chain is built from TRBV11-2 and TRBJ1-1, with 12 bases identical to TRBD1. The CDR3 contains 19 residues. Germline assignment: CDR1 SGHAT and CDR2 FQNNGV. Trimming at V came to 2 bases and at J to 5 bases, leaving 15 bases not matched to a gene. The CDR3 DNA sequence: TGTGCCAGCAGCTTACTCGGTTCCGGGACAGGGGGCAGAGGGACTGAAGCTTTCTTT. As protein: CASSLLGSGTGGRGTEAFF.

This chain uses TRBV29-1 with TRBJ2-3, with TRBD1 identical over 7 bases. Germline loops: CDR1 SQVTM, CDR2 ANQGSEA. CDR3 size: 15 residues. With 6 bases clipped from V and 0 bases from J, the junction kept 9 bases outside the gene matches. The CDR3 coding sequence is TGCAGCGTATTGGACAGGCCAATCAGCACAGATACGCAGTATTTT. Translation: CSVLDRPISTDTQYF.

The J gene is TRBJ2-5, the V gene TRBV7-2; 7 bases are a match to TRBD1. J was trimmed by 6 bases and V by 5 bases; bases with no gene match: 12. CDR1 is SGHTA and CDR2 is FQGNSA in the germline V gene. The CDR3 runs 15 residues. The CDR3 region has the DNA TGTGCCAGCAGCATCGACAGGGAACAGGGCAAGACCCAGTACTTC. It specifies CASSIDREQGKTQYF.